What follows is one TCR beta chain and its context. This specimen belongs to a study of siplizumab effects on memory and regulatory T cells. Per the germline V gene, CDR1 is MNHEY and CDR2 is SVGAGI. V was clipped by 7 bases and J by 2 bases, with 12 bases between them. The CDR3 runs to 14 residues. Produced via immunoSEQ multiplex PCR; TCRdb's table is partial and in-frame only. Of more than 85,000 clones in the sample, roughly 94% were seen once. The gene calls are TRBV6-5 and TRBJ1-3; no clear D. This TCR was sampled from a human donor in good health. Material: Tregs sorted from blood. CDR3 residues: CASIPNSPGNTIYF. CDR3 DNA sequence: TGTGCCAGCATCCCCAACAGCCCTGGAAACACCATATATTTT.